Each of the 16 T cell receptor beta chains below was sequenced from the same sample in a study of blood T cell repertoires in COVID-19. The protocol was immunoSEQ multiplex PCR, while the TCRdb copy is restricted to in-frame clones and leaves out a portion. The sample holds 150,000 to 200,000 clones, roughly 88% seen once. Sequencing input: PBMCs or T cells enriched from blood (not recorded which). Every receptor here comes from a woman aged 55-70 years who had recovered from COVID-19.

The chain uses TRBV5-8 and TRBJ1-5; no reliable D call. The length of the CDR3 is 13 residues. The ends were cut back, 0 bases at V and 4 bases at J, with 5 bases in the middle. Germline CDR1 reads SGHTS; CDR2 reads YDEGEE. The chain's CDR3 is CASSLGANQPQHF. The CDR3 nucleotides read TGTGCCAGCAGCTTGGGAGCGAATCAGCCCCAGCATTTT.

V usage is TRBV6-5 and J usage is TRBJ1-2; 7 bases fit TRBD1. Germline V gene data show CDR1 as MNHEY and CDR2 as SVGAGI. The trim removed 5 bases at V and 7 bases at J, leaving 10 bases unmatched. This CDR3 has 14 residues. The CDR3 loop reads CASSRQGAFTGYTF. CDR3 coding DNA: TGTGCCAGCAGTCGACAGGGAGCCTTCACTGGCTACACCTTC.

The V call is TRBV2, the J call TRBJ2-2; D perhaps matches TRBD1 (6 bases). The CDR3 has 17 amino acids. V was cut by 6 bases and J by 0 bases, with 17 bases left in between. The germline V gene has CDR1 SNHLY and CDR2 FYNNEI. CDR3 nucleotides: TGTGCCAGCAGCGCTCCGGGACACCTTCCGAACACCGGGGAGCTGTTTTTT. Translated: CASSAPGHLPNTGELFF.

A single count supports this clone. The chain uses TRBV12-3 or TRBV12-4 and TRBJ1-2; D is uncertain. CDR3 length equals 13 residues. V dropped 1 base and J dropped 8 bases, with 11 bases sitting between them. The DNA for the CDR3 is TGTGCCAGCAGTTTAGTAGTTCCCTGGGGCTACACCTTC. Protein: CASSLVVPWGYTF.

This chain links TRBV29-1 with TRBJ2-1; a possible D gene is TRBD2 (6 bases). V shed 3 bases and J shed 3 bases, with 9 bases lying between them. The germline V gene encodes CDR1 SQVTM and CDR2 ANQGSEA. The CDR3 spans 13 residues. In nucleotides, the CDR3 is TGCAGCGTTGAGACCGGGGGCTACAATGAGCAGTTCTTC. Translating gives CSVETGGYNEQFF.

This clone has only one observation. The rearrangement joins TRBV10-3 to TRBJ1-2, with 9 bases fitting TRBD1. Germline V gives CDR1 ENHRY, CDR2 SYGVKD. This CDR3 has 14 residues. Trimming took 4 bases from V and 5 from J; bases not matched to a gene: 5. Written as DNA, the CDR3 is TGTGCCATCAGTGCGGGACAGGGATTTTATGGCTACACCTTC. It yields the protein CAISAGQGFYGYTF.

The V call is TRBV5-5, the J call TRBJ1-2, with D possibly TRBD1 on 5 matching bases. Per germline, CDR1 SGHKS and CDR2 YYEKEE (reference sequence). V was trimmed by 6 bases and J by 3 bases, leaving 18 bases between them. This CDR3 has 15 residues. CDR3 in amino acids: CASIPGGGRDYGYTF. The CDR3 bases are TGTGCCAGCATCCCTGGGGGAGGGCGGGACTATGGCTACACCTTC.

This clone was observed many times. The chain joins TRBV5-4 to TRBJ1-2; D possibly corresponds to TRBD1 (6 bases). V was trimmed by 0 bases and J by 10 bases, leaving 19 bases between them. The germline V gene encodes CDR1 SGHNT and CDR2 YYREEE (reference sequence). CDR3 length: 15 amino acids. The CDR3 nucleotides read TGTGCCAGCAGCTTGGCCGGTGGGACAAGCCTTCTCTACACCTTC. Its translation is CASSLAGGTSLLYTF. The whole variable domain, filled in from reference TRBV5-4 and TRBJ1-2, reads ETGVTQSPTHLIKTRGQQVTLRCSSQSGHNTVSWYQQALGQGPQFIFQYYREEENGRGNFPPRFSGLQFPNYSSELNVNALELDDSALYLCASSLAGGTSLLYTFGSGTRLTVV.

This clone was found a few times. The rearrangement uses TRBV7-9 and TRBJ1-3, with D perhaps matching TRBD1 (5 bases). The CDR3 is made up of 14 amino acids. Per germline, CDR1 SEHNR and CDR2 FQNEAQ (reference sequence). V lost 4 bases to trimming and J lost 0 bases, with 7 bases between them. CDR3 sequence: CASSWGDSGNTIYF. CDR3 nucleotides: TGTGCCAGCAGCTGGGGGGACTCTGGAAACACCATATATTTT.

The chain combines TRBV30 with TRBJ2-1, with D possibly being TRBD1 (6 bases). The germline V gene has CDR1 GTSNPN and CDR2 SVGIG (reference sequence). V was pared by 4 bases and J by 3 bases, with 10 bases between. This CDR3 has 13 residues. This CDR3 reads CAWNRAIYNEQFF. DNA of the CDR3: TGTGCCTGGAACAGGGCTATCTACAATGAGCAGTTCTTC.

The chain has TRBV7-9 and TRBJ1-1; no definite D call. This CDR3 comprises 13 residues. V shed 9 bases and J shed 1 base, with 12 bases lying between them. Germline CDR1 reads SEHNR; CDR2 reads FQNEAQ (reference sequence). DNA for the CDR3: TGTGCCAGTGGAGCTAGTAAGAACACTGAAGCTTTCTTT. Protein sequence: CASGASKNTEAFF.

The CDR3 DNA is TGTGCCAGCAGCTCTGGGGGACAGGGCCTCTACGAGCAGTACTTC. Its protein product is CASSSGGQGLYEQYF. This chain uses TRBV7-2 with TRBJ2-7; TRBD1 matches 9 bases. J lost 3 bases, V lost 4 bases, and 7 bases had no gene match. The germline V gene has CDR1 SGHTA and CDR2 FQGNSA. The CDR3 is 15 residues long.

The chain carries TRBV5-1 and TRBJ1-1, with D possibly TRBD1 on 5 matching bases. CDR1 SGHRS and CDR2 YFSETQ come from the germline V gene. The CDR3 loop spans 14 amino acids. Trimming took off 9 bases at V and 1 base at J, with 16 bases between the two ends. In nucleotides, the CDR3 is TGCGCCACCGGAAGGGGCAGAGGGAACACTGAAGCTTTCTTT. Encoded protein: CATGRGRGNTEAFF.

This clone was counted only a few times. The rearrangement joins TRBV6-4 to TRBJ2-4; tentative D call: TRBD2 (5 bases). The V end lost 6 bases, the J end lost 2 bases, and 14 bases lay between the germline ends. This CDR3 spans 15 amino acids. The germline V gene has CDR1 MRHNA and CDR2 SNTAGT. DNA for the CDR3: TGTGCCAGCAGAGGACTCCCGGGATCCAAAAACATTCAGTACTTC. This sequence encodes CASRGLPGSKNIQYF.

On this clone: Other DNA sequences in the same sample also yield this CDR3. The J gene is TRBJ2-2, the V gene TRBV18; D gene unclear. Germline assignment: CDR1 KGHSH and CDR2 LQKENI. There are 13 residues in the CDR3. The V and J ends lost 2 bases and 2 bases respectively, with 3 bases between them. This CDR3 is CASSPSNTGELFF. The CDR3 DNA sequence: TGTGCCAGCTCACCATCAAACACCGGGGAGCTGTTTTTT. The full variable domain, its missing parts supplied by reference TRBV18 and TRBJ2-2, is NAGVMQNPRHLVRRRGQEARLRCSPMKGHSHVYWYRQLPEEGLKFMVYLQKENIIDESGMPKERFSAEFPKEGPSILRIQQVVRGDSAAYFCASSPSNTGELFFGEGSRLTVL.

The V and J genes are TRBV28 and TRBJ1-2, with 8 bases aligning to TRBD1. This CDR3 is 13 amino acids long. V dropped 3 bases and J dropped 8; count of bases not matched to a gene: 5. Germline CDR1 is MDHEN and CDR2 is SYDVKM. The CDR3 DNA follows: TGTGCCAGCAGTTTGGACAGGGCTTTAGGCTACACCTTC. It yields the protein CASSLDRALGYTF.